Sequencing of this TCR beta chain was carried out in a study of blood T cell repertoires in COVID-19. V was pared by 3 bases and J by 1 base, with 13 bases between. Germline CDR1 and CDR2: MNHEY and SVGEGT. The CDR3 is made up of 15 amino acids. The method was immunoSEQ multiplex PCR; TCRdb's version includes in-frame clones alone and lacks a portion of them. The table has a few hundred thousand clones, 83% seen once; the top ten hold 1.3%. The specimen sequenced was peripheral blood. The origin of this receptor is a woman aged 25 to 39 with COVID-19, enrolled during active disease. The chain joins TRBV6-2 or TRBV6-3 to TRBJ2-7; D uncertain. The CDR3 DNA follows: TGTGCCAGCAGTTATTCAGTCAGATTATCCTACGAGCAGTACTTC. It translates to CASSYSVRLSYEQYF.